This T cell receptor (beta chain) emerged from a study of blood T cells in healthy people across ages. Per sample, no less than 5.5 micrograms of total RNA were extracted. With a J-beta primer mix and a sample-barcoded 5' primer, a second PCR ran 7 to 11 cycles. TCRdb called the 5' RACE reads again in MiXCR, with one record for every CDR3 protein. Here the sample spans over a million distinct CDR3 sequences, 35% to 50% being singletons. The CDR3 sequence is 14 residues long. CDR1 PRHDT and CDR2 FYEKMQ come from the germline V gene (reference sequence). V lost 3 bases and J lost 0, with 7 bases in between.

The sequence came from a woman aged 55-70 years in good health. The sequenced sample was blood. The chain uses TRBV13 and TRBJ2-3; D remains ambiguous. Written as DNA, the CDR3 is TGTGCCAGCAGCTTTCCTTCTAGCACAGATACGCAGTATTTT. Its translation is CASSFPSSTDTQYF.